This TCR beta chain stems from a study of blood T cell repertoires in COVID-19. About the study: PBMCs, B-cell-depleted T cells, or T cells were the source of the cDNA or gDNA that made up the material.

Authors' analysis steps: Amplification from reference gene primers served as the basis for estimated nucleated cell counts. Generated by immunoSEQ multiplex PCR, the TCRdb table keeps only in-frame clones and is missing some. The V and J calls and clone size were taken over from that table, and D and trimming were inferred from the DNA. The sample yields fewer than 45,000 clones, over 80% seen once. Germline values: CDR1 SGHRS, CDR2 YFSETQ. Trimming removed 5 bases from V and 0 bases from J, with 15 bases in between. The CDR3 is made up of 15 amino acids. The clonotype was recovered from a woman in her thirties or forties with acute or convalescent COVID-19. Sequenced input: peripheral blood. V is TRBV5-1 and J is TRBJ2-7; D possibly corresponds to TRBD2 (6 bases). This CDR3 reads CASRTLAISSYEQYF. The CDR3, as DNA: TGCGCCAGCAGGACTCTAGCGATTAGCTCCTACGAGCAGTACTTC.